A single sample gave rise to the 19 T cell receptor beta chains below, sequenced in a study of shared clonotypes between healthy human individuals. Positive CCR7 selection of CD45RO-negative cells yielded the naive CD8 cells, and terminally differentiated effector memory CD45RA+ cells were excluded. Data came from immunoSEQ multiplex PCR; TCRdb stores just in-frame clones and leaves some out. The data contain roughly 770,000 clones, just over 95% of them singletons. The source material was naive CD8+ T cells sorted from blood. The source of these receptors is a man younger than 45 in good health.

The gene calls are TRBV27 and TRBJ2-7; D possibly uses TRBD1 or TRBD2 (5 bases each). The CDR3 totals 13 residues. The V end was cut by 5 bases, the J end by 6 bases, with 14 bases between. The germline gives CDR1 MNHEY, CDR2 SMNVEV (reference sequence). In DNA form, the CDR3 reads TGTGCCAGCAGTAAAAGGAAGGGGAGCGAGCAGTACTTC. Translated: CASSKRKGSEQYF.

The chain carries TRBV29-1 and TRBJ2-1, with TRBD2 identical over 9 bases. There are 18 residues in the CDR3. The junction had 12 bases not matched to a gene; V was cut back by 3 bases and J by 0 bases. Germline loops: CDR1 SQVTM, CDR2 ANQGSEA. The CDR3 sequence: CSVDSWREGPSSYNEQFF. The CDR3 DNA reads TGCAGCGTTGACTCCTGGCGGGAGGGCCCTAGCTCCTACAATGAGCAGTTCTTC.

In DNA form, the CDR3 reads TGCGCCAGCAGCTTGGAAGGGTCCCTCGGCTACGAGCAGTACTTC. Amino acid sequence: CASSLEGSLGYEQYF. This chain joins TRBV5-1 and TRBJ2-7, with D unresolved. This CDR3 has 15 amino acids. The V and J ends lost 0 bases and 3 bases respectively, with 13 bases between them. CDR1 SGHRS and CDR2 YFSETQ come from the germline V gene.

V is TRBV9 and J is TRBJ2-3; TRBD2 agrees at 10 bases. This CDR3 has 15 amino acids. Germline V gene lookup returns CDR1 SGDLS and CDR2 YYNGEE. Unmatched junction bases numbered 3, after V lost 4 bases and J lost 1 base. CDR3 loop: CASSLLAGGTDTQYF. In nucleotides, the CDR3 is TGTGCCAGCAGCCTTCTAGCGGGGGGCACAGATACGCAGTATTTT. Together with reference TRBV9 and TRBJ2-3, the CDR3 gives the full variable domain: DSGVTQTPKHLITATGQRVTLRCSPRSGDLSVYWYQQSLDQGLQFLIQYYNGEERAKGNILERFSAQQFPDLHSELNLSSLELGDSALYFCASSLLAGGTDTQYFGPGTRLTVL.

The chain employs TRBV27 and TRBJ2-1, with TRBD1 identical over 9 bases. Trimming took 5 bases from V and 3 from J; bases not matched to a gene: 5. This CDR3 contains 15 residues. Germline-derived CDR1 and CDR2 are MNHEY and SMNVEV (reference sequence). The CDR3 coding sequence is TGTGCCAGCAGTGGTTGGGGACAGGGCTACAATGAGCAGTTCTTC. Amino acid sequence: CASSGWGQGYNEQFF.

V is TRBV5-1 and J is TRBJ2-5, with no clear D. From germline, CDR1 is SGHRS and CDR2 YFSETQ. The CDR3 spans 14 residues. V shed 0 bases and J shed 0 bases, with 6 bases lying between them. In DNA, the CDR3 is TGCGCCAGCAGCTTGGGACTGAACCAAGAGACCCAGTACTTC. Residues: CASSLGLNQETQYF.

V and J are TRBV7-9 and TRBJ2-5; the D call may be TRBD1 or TRBD2 (5 bases each). CDR3 size: 16 residues. The germline V gene encodes CDR1 SEHNR and CDR2 FQNEAQ (reference sequence). V dropped 2 bases and J dropped 2 bases, with 15 bases sitting between them. The CDR3 nucleotides are TGTGCCAGCAGCTTAAAGGTGGGACCGCCGCAAGAGACCCAGTACTTC. It yields the protein CASSLKVGPPQETQYF.

The J gene is TRBJ2-3, the V gene TRBV28; 9 bases match TRBD2. The CDR3 length is 17 residues. After removal of 4 bases from V and 5 bases from J, the junction contained 13 bases not matched to a gene. Germline CDR1 MDHEN, CDR2 SYDVKM. CDR3 coding DNA: TGTGCCAGCAGTTCGCCCGGATTAGCGGGAGATCTAGATACGCAGTATTTT. Its protein product is CASSSPGLAGDLDTQYF.

The rearrangement links TRBV15 to TRBJ2-5, with a possible D match to TRBD2 (7 bases). Trimming removed 3 bases from V and 7 bases from J, with 18 bases in between. Germline assignment: CDR1 LNHNV and CDR2 YYDKDF (reference sequence). CDR3 length: 15 residues. In nucleotides, the CDR3 is TGTGCCACCAGCAGGAAGCGGGGACCCAGGGGGACCCAGTACTTC. Translating it yields CATSRKRGPRGTQYF.

The rearrangement joins TRBV13 to TRBJ2-7; 7 positions agree with TRBD1. This CDR3 is built from 15 residues. Trimming cost V 5 bases and J 3 bases; bases outside gene matches: 10. Germline CDR1 PRHDT, CDR2 FYEKMQ (reference sequence). CDR3 coding DNA: TGTGCCAGCAGCCAATCGACAGGGATTATCTACGAGCAGTACTTC. It codes for CASSQSTGIIYEQYF.

This CDR3 reads CASSLRNRGSREQYF. Here the CDR3 DNA reads TGTGCCAGCAGTTTACGAAACAGGGGGTCGCGCGAGCAGTACTTC. The chain couples TRBV28 to TRBJ2-7; 8 bases are a match to TRBD1. The CDR3 consists of 15 residues. CDR1 is MDHEN and CDR2 is SYDVKM in the germline V gene. The V and J ends lost 2 bases and 6 bases, in that order; junction bases with no gene match: 9. The full variable domain, with the rest looked up from reference TRBV28 and TRBJ2-7, is DVKVTQSSRYLVKRTGEKVFLECVQDMDHENMFWYRQDPGLGLRLIYFSYDVKMKEKGDIPEGYSVSREKKERFSLILESASTNQTSMYLCASSLRNRGSREQYFGPGTRLTVT.

This clone came up once. This chain links TRBV7-2 with TRBJ2-7; 8 positions match TRBD1. The CDR3 has 14 residues. V was clipped by 5 bases and J by 4 bases; unmatched bases: 7. Germline V gene data show CDR1 as SGHTA and CDR2 as FQGNSA. DNA for the CDR3: TGTGCCAGCAGCCCCCGGGACAGGCAATACGAGCAGTACTTC. Its translation: CASSPRDRQYEQYF.

The V and J genes are TRBV4-3 and TRBJ2-5; D is undetermined. This CDR3 is built from 17 residues. V was pared by 0 bases and J by 1 base, with 15 bases between. In germline, CDR1 is LGHNA, CDR2 YSLEER. The CDR3: CASSQEPHSDIQETQYF. The CDR3, as DNA: TGCGCCAGCAGCCAAGAACCCCACAGCGATATCCAAGAGACCCAGTACTTC.

The rearrangement links TRBV5-4 to TRBJ2-7; 11 bases match TRBD2. Germline V lookup: CDR1 SGHNT, CDR2 YYREEE (reference sequence). Losses at the gene ends were 5 bases for V and 2 bases for J; bases not matched to a gene: 3. CDR3 length equals 14 residues. CDR3 nucleotide sequence: TGTGCCAGCAGGGAGGGACTAGCGGCCTACGAGCAGTACTTC. It codes for CASREGLAAYEQYF.

This rearrangement joins TRBV5-4 to TRBJ2-7, with 7 bases that match TRBD2. The J segment lost 2 bases and the V segment lost 1 base, leaving 9 bases of the junction unmatched. The CDR3 has 16 residues. From germline, CDR1 is SGHNT and CDR2 YYREEE (reference sequence). The CDR3 DNA follows: TGTGCCAGCAGCTTGTCCCTTGGGGGGAGGGCCTACGAGCAGTACTTC. This sequence encodes CASSLSLGGRAYEQYF.

The chain has TRBV19 and TRBJ2-2; D is unclear. The V and J ends lost 3 bases and 4 bases respectively, with 12 bases between them. Looked up from germline, CDR1 is LNHDA and CDR2 is SQIVND (reference sequence). The CDR3 is made up of 15 amino acids. CDR3 in amino acids: CASSILTMGTGELFF. DNA of the CDR3: TGTGCCAGTAGTATCCTAACGATGGGCACCGGGGAGCTGTTTTTT. The entire variable domain, with the rest obtained from reference TRBV19 and TRBJ2-2, is as follows: DGGITQSPKYLFRKEGQNVTLSCEQNLNHDAMYWYRQDPGQGLRLIYYSQIVNDFQKGDIAEGYSVSREKKESFPLTVTSAQKNPTAFYLCASSILTMGTGELFFGEGSRLTVL.

J is TRBJ1-5 and V is TRBV28; 7 bases agree with TRBD1. The CDR3 extends over 15 amino acids. The junction had 9 bases not matched to a gene; V was cut back by 10 bases and J by 0 bases. Germline V gives CDR1 MDHEN, CDR2 SYDVKM. The DNA of the CDR3 is TGTGCCACCACAGGGGTGACGTATAGCAATCAGCCCCAGCATTTT. It is translated as CATTGVTYSNQPQHF.

Notes on this clone: This sample includes further DNA sequences coding for the same CDR3. The chain carries TRBV13 and TRBJ2-5; perhaps TRBD2 as D (5 bases). The CDR3 loop spans 13 amino acids. Trimming left V 3 bases short and J 2 bases short, with 7 bases between. The V gene's germline CDR1 is PRHDT and CDR2 FYEKMQ (reference sequence). The CDR3 DNA reads TGTGCCAGCAGCTTCAGAGGGCAAGAGACCCAGTACTTC. Translating gives CASSFRGQETQYF.

V is TRBV13 and J is TRBJ2-7; a weak D match, TRBD2 (6 bases). Germline CDR1 reads PRHDT; CDR2 reads FYEKMQ (reference sequence). With 6 bases removed from V and 1 base from J, the gap between germline ends came to 16 bases. This CDR3 has 15 residues. The CDR3 region is CASSSQGLGSYEQYF. The DNA for the CDR3 is TGTGCCAGCAGTAGTCAGGGACTGGGGTCCTACGAGCAGTACTTC.